The 12 T cell receptor beta chains given below trace back to one sample, sequenced in a study of blood T cell repertoires in COVID-19. Some clones are missing from TCRdb's copy, which holds only in-frame ones; the method was immunoSEQ multiplex PCR. This sample has over 400,000 clones, with about 88% found just once. The sample consisted of PBMCs or T cells enriched from blood (not recorded which). The source is a woman in her sixties who had recovered from COVID-19.

The CDR3 DNA follows: TGTGCCAGCTCACCACAGCCTAATTCACCCCTCCACTTT. This gives the protein CASSPQPNSPLHF. The chain couples TRBV18 to TRBJ1-6; D remains unclear. The CDR3 covers 13 residues. V was pared by 1 base and J by 6 bases, with 4 bases between. Germline lookup yields CDR1 KGHSH and CDR2 LQKENI.

There are a few counts of this clone. J is TRBJ1-4 and V is TRBV7-2; D not certain. The ends were cut back, 1 base at V and 4 bases at J, with 13 bases in the middle. The germline V gene encodes CDR1 SGHTA and CDR2 FQGNSA. CDR3 length equals 16 residues. The CDR3 protein is CASSLVPGLYNEKLFF. The CDR3 DNA reads TGTGCCAGCAGCTTAGTCCCAGGTTTATATAATGAAAAACTGTTTTTT.

The chain has TRBV12-5 and TRBJ2-1; 13 bases are a match to TRBD2. V shed 0 bases and J 4 bases; nucleotides not matched to a gene: 15. CDR1 and CDR2 from the germline V gene are LGHNT and FRNRAP. The CDR3 loop spans 21 amino acids. CDR3 sequence reads: CASGLVLKSGTSGDRYNEQFF. The DNA for the CDR3 is TGTGCTAGTGGTTTGGTGTTAAAAAGCGGGACTAGCGGGGATAGATACAATGAGCAGTTCTTC.

J is TRBJ2-3 and V is TRBV19; the match to TRBD2 covers 7 bases. The CDR3 has 15 residues. The trim removed 4 bases at V and 2 bases at J, leaving 6 bases unmatched. Germline V gene data show CDR1 as LNHDA and CDR2 as SQIVND (reference sequence). Here the CDR3 reads CASSTRGGATDTQYF. CDR3 DNA sequence: TGTGCCAGTAGTACCCGGGGAGGGGCCACAGATACGCAGTATTTT.

The chain links TRBV13 to TRBJ2-2, with 12 bases identical to TRBD2. The J segment lost 3 bases and the V segment lost 4 bases, leaving 3 bases of the junction unmatched. In germline, CDR1 is PRHDT, CDR2 FYEKMQ (reference sequence). CDR3 length: 16 amino acids. The CDR3 reads CASSSTSGGDTGELFF. CDR3 DNA: TGTGCCAGCAGCTCGACTAGCGGGGGTGACACCGGGGAGCTGTTTTTT.

V usage is TRBV6-4 and J usage is TRBJ2-1, with D possibly TRBD1 on 6 matching bases. Germline assignment: CDR1 MRHNA and CDR2 SNTAGT. There are 16 residues in the CDR3. The V end was cut by 2 bases, the J end by 5 bases, with 16 bases between. The CDR3 reads CASSDTYREGDNEQFF. CDR3 nucleotide sequence: TGTGCCAGCAGTGACACCTACAGGGAAGGGGACAATGAGCAGTTCTTC.

This sequence joins TRBV12-2 and TRBJ1-5; the D segment call TRBD1 is taken from the table without a DNA check. TRBV12-2 is a pseudogene segment. This CDR3 is built from 16 residues. Here the CDR3 reads CASRNKTGNSNQPQHF. As DNA, the CDR3 is TGTGCAAGTCGCAATAAGACAGGGAATAGCAATCAGCCCCAGCATTTT.

The V and J genes are TRBV30 and TRBJ1-4; 7 nucleotides match TRBD1. The CDR3 is made up of 16 amino acids. The V and J ends lost 5 bases and 5 bases, in that order; junction bases with no gene match: 14. CDR1 is GTSNPN and CDR2 is SVGIG in the germline V gene (reference sequence). CDR3 DNA sequence: TGTGCCTGGCAGGGACAGAGGTTTAGGGGCAATGAAAAACTGTTTTTT. This sequence encodes CAWQGQRFRGNEKLFF.

This clone has just a few counts. The chain combines TRBV6-1 with TRBJ1-5, with 8 nucleotides matching TRBD1. The CDR3 is 19 residues long. Per germline, CDR1 MNHNS and CDR2 SASEGT. Unmatched junction bases numbered 14, after V lost 2 bases and J lost 2 bases. As DNA, the CDR3 is TGTGCCAGCAGTGAATATTGGACAGGGCTGATAGGTGGCAATCAGCCCCAGCATTTT. It codes for CASSEYWTGLIGGNQPQHF.

The CDR3 nucleotides are TGTGCCAGCAGCACACAGGGGGCAAAGCCCCAGCATTTT. Its protein product is CASSTQGAKPQHF. The chain links TRBV5-6 to TRBJ1-5, with TRBD1 identical over 9 bases. Trimming at V came to 4 bases and at J to 8 bases, leaving 4 bases not matched to a gene. The CDR3 is 13 amino acids. In germline, CDR1 is SGHDT, CDR2 YYEEEE. The variable domain in full, with the rest retrieved from reference TRBV5-6 and TRBJ1-5, is DAGVTQSPTHLIKTRGQQVTLRCSPKSGHDTVSWYQQALGQGPQFIFQYYEEEERQRGNFPDRFSGHQFPNYSSELNVNALLLGDSALYLCASSTQGAKPQHFGDGTRLSIL.

This rearrangement joins TRBV19 to TRBJ1-6, with D perhaps matching TRBD1 (5 bases). Trimming removed 3 bases from V and 8 bases from J, with 14 bases in between. CDR1 LNHDA and CDR2 SQIVND come from the germline V gene (reference sequence). CDR3 length: 15 residues. CDR3 amino acids: CASSIPRGGDSPLHF. The CDR3 DNA reads TGTGCCAGTAGTATCCCCCGGGGAGGGGATTCACCCCTCCACTTT. The full variable domain, its missing parts supplied by reference TRBV19 and TRBJ1-6, is DGGITQSPKYLFRKEGQNVTLSCEQNLNHDAMYWYRQDPGQGLRLIYYSQIVNDFQKGDIAEGYSVSREKKESFPLTVTSAQKNPTAFYLCASSIPRGGDSPLHFGNGTRLTVT.

The V call is TRBV19, the J call TRBJ2-3, with 10 bases matching TRBD1. V trimming: 4 bases; J trimming: 15 bases; junction bases outside the gene matches: 7. CDR3 length: 12 residues. Germline CDR1 reads LNHDA; CDR2 reads SQIVND (reference sequence). The CDR3 spells CASSTRQGALYF. The CDR3 coding sequence is TGTGCCAGTAGTACCCGACAGGGGGCGCTCTATTTT.